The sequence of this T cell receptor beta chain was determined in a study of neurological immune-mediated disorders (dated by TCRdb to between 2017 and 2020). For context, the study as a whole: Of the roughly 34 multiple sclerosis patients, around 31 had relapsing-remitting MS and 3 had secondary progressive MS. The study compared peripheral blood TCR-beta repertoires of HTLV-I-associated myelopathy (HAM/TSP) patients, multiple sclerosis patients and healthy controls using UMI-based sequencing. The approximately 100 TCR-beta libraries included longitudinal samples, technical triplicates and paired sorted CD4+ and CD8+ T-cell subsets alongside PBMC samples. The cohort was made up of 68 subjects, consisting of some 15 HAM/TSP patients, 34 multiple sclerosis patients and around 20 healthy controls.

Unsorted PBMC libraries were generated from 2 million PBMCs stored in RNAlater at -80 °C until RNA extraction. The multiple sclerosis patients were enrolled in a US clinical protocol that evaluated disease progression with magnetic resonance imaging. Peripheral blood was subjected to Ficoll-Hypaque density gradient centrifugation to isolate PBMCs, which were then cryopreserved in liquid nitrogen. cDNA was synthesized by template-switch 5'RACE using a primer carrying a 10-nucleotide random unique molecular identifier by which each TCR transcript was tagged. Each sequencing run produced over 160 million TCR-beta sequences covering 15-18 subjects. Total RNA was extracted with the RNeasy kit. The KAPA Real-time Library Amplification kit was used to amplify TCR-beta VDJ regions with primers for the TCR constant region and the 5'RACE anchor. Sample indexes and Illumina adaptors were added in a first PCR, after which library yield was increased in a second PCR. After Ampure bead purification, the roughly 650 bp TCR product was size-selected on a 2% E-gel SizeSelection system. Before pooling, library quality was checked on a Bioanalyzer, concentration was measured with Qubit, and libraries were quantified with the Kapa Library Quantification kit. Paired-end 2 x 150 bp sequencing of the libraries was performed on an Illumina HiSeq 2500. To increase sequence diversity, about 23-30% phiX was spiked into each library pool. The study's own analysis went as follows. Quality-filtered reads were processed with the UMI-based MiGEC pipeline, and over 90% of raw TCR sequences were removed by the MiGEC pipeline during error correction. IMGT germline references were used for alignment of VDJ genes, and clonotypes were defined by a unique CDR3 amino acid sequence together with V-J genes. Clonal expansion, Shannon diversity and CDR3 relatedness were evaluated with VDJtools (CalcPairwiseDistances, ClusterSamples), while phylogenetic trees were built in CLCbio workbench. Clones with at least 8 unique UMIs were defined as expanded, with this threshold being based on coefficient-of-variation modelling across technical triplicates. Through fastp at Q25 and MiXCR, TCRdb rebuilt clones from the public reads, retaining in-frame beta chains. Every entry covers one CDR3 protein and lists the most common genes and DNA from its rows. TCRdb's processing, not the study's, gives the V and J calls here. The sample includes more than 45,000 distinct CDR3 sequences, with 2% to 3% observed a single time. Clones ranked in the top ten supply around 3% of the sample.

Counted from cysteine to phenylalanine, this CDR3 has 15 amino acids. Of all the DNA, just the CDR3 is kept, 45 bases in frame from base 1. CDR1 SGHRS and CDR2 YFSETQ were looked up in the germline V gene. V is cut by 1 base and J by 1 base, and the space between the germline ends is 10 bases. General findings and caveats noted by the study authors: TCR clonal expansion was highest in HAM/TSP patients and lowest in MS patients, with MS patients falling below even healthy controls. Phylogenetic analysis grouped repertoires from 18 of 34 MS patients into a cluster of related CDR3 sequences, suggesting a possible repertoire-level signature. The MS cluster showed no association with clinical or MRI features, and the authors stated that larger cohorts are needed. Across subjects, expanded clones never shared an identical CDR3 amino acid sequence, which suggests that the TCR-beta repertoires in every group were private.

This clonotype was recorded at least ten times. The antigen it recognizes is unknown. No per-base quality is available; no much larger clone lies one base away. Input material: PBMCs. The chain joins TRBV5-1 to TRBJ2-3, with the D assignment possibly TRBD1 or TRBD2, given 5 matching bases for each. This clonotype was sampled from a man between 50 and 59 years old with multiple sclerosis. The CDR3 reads CASSLRGVGTDTQYF. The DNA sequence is TGCGCCAGCAGCTTGCGAGGGGTCGGCACAGATACGCAGTATTTT.